This section outlines one T cell receptor (beta chain) sequence together with its context. Its antigen is not identified. Germline is not matched at one junction end, which may reflect a read error. The data were obtained in a study of post-analysis software for immune sequencing data. Study background: The study covered relapsing-remitting, secondary progressive and progressive-relapsing courses of multiple sclerosis. General study results and limits: Analysis by F measure revealed that same-batch samples clustered strongly together. With TRBV5-6, TRBV5-1 and TRBV20-1 included, about five TRBV segments were more frequent in patients than in controls. Controls showed significantly higher normalized Chao1 diversity than did multiple sclerosis patients.

Germline CDR1 is LNHNV and CDR2 is YYDKDF (reference sequence). The CDR3 is made up of 14 amino acids. Libraries were made from TCR beta cDNA, and they carried unique molecular identifiers. Once about 0.9 to 11 million T cells were used, about 490,000 cDNA molecules resulted. TCRdb independently ran MiXCR on the PCR reads; one entry per CDR3 protein. The data contain roughly 580,000 distinct CDR3 sequences, roughly two fifths of them singletons. Material: blood. The clonotype comes from a girl aged 5-17 years with multiple sclerosis. This sequence joins TRBV15 and TRBJ2-1, with unresolved D. Written as DNA, the CDR3 is TGTGCCACCAGCGGGGTGGGCAGGTCCAATGAGCAGTTTTTC. It codes for CATSGVGRSNEQFF.